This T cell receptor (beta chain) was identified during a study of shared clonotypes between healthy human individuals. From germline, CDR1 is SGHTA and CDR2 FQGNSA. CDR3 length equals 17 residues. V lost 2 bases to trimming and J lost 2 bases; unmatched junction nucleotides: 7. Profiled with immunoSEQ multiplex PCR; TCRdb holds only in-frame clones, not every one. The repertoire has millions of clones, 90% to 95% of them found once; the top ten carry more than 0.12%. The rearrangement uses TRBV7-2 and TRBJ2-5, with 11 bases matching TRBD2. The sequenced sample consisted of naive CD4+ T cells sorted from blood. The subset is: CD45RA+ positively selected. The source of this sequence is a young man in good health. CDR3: CASSLTPLAGGQETQYF. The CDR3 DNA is TGTGCCAGCAGCTTAACCCCGCTAGCGGGAGGACAAGAGACCCAGTACTTC.